The sequence of this T cell receptor beta chain was determined in a study of quantifying T cell responses using KT2 cells. Study-wide background: cDNA was made from DNase-treated RNA using alpha and beta constant primers. Points from the study as a whole: Very high KT2 spike-in numbers caused saturation in KT2 sequence detection.

CDR3 length: 12 amino acids. The germline V gene encodes CDR1 SEHNR and CDR2 FQNEAQ (reference sequence). V was clipped by 6 bases and J by 4 bases, with 8 bases between them. The cDNA 3' end received a ligated oligonucleotide with a UMI. First-round PCR used 4 cycles and beta primers RC1.1 and RC1.2 covering TRBC1 and TRBC2. TCRdb used MiXCR to reprocess the UMI-ligation and nested PCR reads, holding one entry per CDR3 protein. The sample contains 40,000 to 60,000 distinct CDR3 sequences, 11% of which appear only once. The sample is PBMC spiked with counted cells of clone KT2. On this clonotype: The target antigen is unknown.

The sample was PBMCs spiked with cells of the T cell clone KT2. This TCR was recovered from a human donor. The chain employs TRBV7-9 and TRBJ2-3; tentative D call: TRBD2 (6 bases). The DNA for the CDR3 is TGTGCCAGCAGGTCGGGGGCAGATACGCAGTATTTT. It yields the protein CASRSGADTQYF. Full variable domain (remainder filled in from reference TRBV7-9 and TRBJ2-3): DTGVSQNPRHKITKRGQNVTFRCDPISEHNRLYWYRQTLGQGPEFLTYFQNEAQLEKSRLLSDRFSAERPKGSFSTLEIQRTEQGDSAMYLCASRSGADTQYFGPGTRLTVL.